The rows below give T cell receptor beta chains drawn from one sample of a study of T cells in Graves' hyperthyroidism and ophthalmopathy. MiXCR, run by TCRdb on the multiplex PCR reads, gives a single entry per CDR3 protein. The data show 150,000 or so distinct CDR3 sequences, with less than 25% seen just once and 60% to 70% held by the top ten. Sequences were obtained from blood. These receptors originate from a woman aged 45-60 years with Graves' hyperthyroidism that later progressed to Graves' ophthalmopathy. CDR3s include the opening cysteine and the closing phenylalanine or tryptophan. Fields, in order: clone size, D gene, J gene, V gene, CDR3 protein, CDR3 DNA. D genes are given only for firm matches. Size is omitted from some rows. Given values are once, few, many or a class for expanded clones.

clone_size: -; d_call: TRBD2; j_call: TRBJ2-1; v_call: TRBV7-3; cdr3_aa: CASSLGSGVGDEQFF; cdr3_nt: TGTGCCAGCAGCTTAGGTAGCGGGGTCGGAGATGAGCAGTTCTTC
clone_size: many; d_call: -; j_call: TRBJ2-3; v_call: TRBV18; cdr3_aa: CASSPPEEDTQYF; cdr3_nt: TGTGCCAGCTCACCACCCGAGGAAGATACGCAGTATTTT
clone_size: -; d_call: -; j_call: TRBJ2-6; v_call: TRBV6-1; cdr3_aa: CASSSTAAGANVLTF; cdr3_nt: TGTGCCAGCAGTTCGACCGCCGCTGGGGCCAACGTCCTGACTTTC
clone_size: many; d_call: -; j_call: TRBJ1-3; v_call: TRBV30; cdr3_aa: CAWSGHGSGNTIYF; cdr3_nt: TGTGCCTGGAGTGGCCATGGCTCTGGAAACACCATATATTTT
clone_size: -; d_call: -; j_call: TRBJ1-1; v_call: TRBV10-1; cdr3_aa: CASMGTLRTEAFF; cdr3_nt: TGCGCCAGCATGGGGACCCTGAGGACTGAAGCTTTCTTT
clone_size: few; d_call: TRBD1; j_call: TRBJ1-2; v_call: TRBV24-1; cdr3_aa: CATSDQGTGGQTNYGYTF; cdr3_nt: TGTGCCACCAGTGACCAAGGGACAGGGGGGCAAACCAACTATGGCTACACCTTC
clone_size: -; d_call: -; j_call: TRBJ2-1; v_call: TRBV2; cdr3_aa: CASSEGPAGSYNEQFF; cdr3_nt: TGTGCCAGCAGTGAGGGGCCGGCGGGCTCCTACAATGAGCAGTTCTTC
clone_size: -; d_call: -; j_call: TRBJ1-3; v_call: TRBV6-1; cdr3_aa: CASSRFQVSGNTIYF; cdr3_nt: TGTGCCAGCAGTCGATTCCAGGTGTCTGGAAACACCATATATTTT
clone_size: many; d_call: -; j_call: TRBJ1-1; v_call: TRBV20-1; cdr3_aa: CSASRKRSLYTEAFF; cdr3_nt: TGCAGTGCCAGCCGAAAACGAAGTCTTTACACTGAAGCTTTCTTT
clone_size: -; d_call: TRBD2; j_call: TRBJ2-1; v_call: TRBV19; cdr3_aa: CASSNLAGAGNEQFF; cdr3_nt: TGTGCCAGTAGTAATCTAGCGGGAGCTGGCAATGAGCAGTTCTTC
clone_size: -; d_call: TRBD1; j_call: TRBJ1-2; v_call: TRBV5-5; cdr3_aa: CASSMNQGALNYGYTF; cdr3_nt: TGTGCCAGCAGCATGAATCAGGGGGCTCTTAACTATGGCTACACCTTC
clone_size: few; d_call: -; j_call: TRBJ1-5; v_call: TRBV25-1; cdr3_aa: CASSALGAGRDNQPQHF; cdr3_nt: TGTGCCAGCAGTGCCCTTGGGGCGGGACGGGACAATCAGCCCCAGCATTTT
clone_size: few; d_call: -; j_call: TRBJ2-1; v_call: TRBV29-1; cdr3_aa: CSVYPDGLSSYNEQFF; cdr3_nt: TGCAGCGTTTATCCAGATGGGTTAAGCTCCTACAATGAGCAGTTCTTC
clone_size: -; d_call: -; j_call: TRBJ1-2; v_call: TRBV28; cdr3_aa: CASSLPDRGVLGYTF; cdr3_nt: TGTGCCAGCAGTTTACCGGACCGGGGGGTCTTGGGCTACACCTTC
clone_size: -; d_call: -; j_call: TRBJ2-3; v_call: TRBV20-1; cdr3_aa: CSARSHGADTQYF; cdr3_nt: TGCAGTGCCAGGAGTCACGGGGCAGATACGCAGTATTTT
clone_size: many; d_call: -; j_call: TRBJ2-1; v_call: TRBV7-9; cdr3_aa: CASSPSLSVWPYNEQFF; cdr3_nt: TGTGCCAGCAGCCCGTCGTTGAGCGTCTGGCCCTACAATGAGCAGTTCTTC
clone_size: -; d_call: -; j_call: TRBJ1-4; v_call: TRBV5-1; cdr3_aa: CASSLEGLKLFF; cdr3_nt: TGCGCCAGCAGCTTGGAGGGTTTGAAACTGTTTTTT
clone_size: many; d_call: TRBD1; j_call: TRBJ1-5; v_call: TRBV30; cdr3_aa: CASGTGNQPQHF; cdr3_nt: TGTGCATCGGGGACAGGGAATCAGCCCCAGCATTTT
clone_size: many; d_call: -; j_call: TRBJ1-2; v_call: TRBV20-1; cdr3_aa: CSARGSTGRNYGYTF; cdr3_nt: TGCAGTGCTAGAGGCAGTACAGGGCGAAACTATGGCTACACCTTC
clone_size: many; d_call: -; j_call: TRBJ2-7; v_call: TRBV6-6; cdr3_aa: CASSYGIEIPYEQYF; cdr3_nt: TGTGCCAGCAGTTACGGAATAGAAATCCCTTACGAGCAGTACTTC
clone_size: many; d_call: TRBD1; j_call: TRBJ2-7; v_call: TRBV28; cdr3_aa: CASRSTGTGGYEQYF; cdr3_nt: TGTGCCAGCAGGTCAACCGGGACAGGGGGCTACGAGCAGTACTTC
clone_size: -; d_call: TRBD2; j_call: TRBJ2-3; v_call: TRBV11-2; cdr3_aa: CASSSRERGSMLRDTQYF; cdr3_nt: TGTGCCAGCAGCTCCCGGGAGCGGGGGTCGATGCTCCGAGATACGCAGTATTTT
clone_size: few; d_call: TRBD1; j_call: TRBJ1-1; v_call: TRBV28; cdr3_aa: CASSHLGQGGPEAFF; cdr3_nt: TGTGCCAGCAGCCACCTCGGGCAGGGGGGACCTGAAGCTTTCTTT
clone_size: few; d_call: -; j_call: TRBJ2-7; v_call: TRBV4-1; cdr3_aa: CASSQDPPLGSSYEQYF; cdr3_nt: TGCGCCAGCAGCCAAGACCCCCCTTTGGGGAGCTCCTACGAGCAGTACTTC
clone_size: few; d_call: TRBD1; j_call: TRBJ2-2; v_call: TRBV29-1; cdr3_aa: CSVEKGQGAGELFF; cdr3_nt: TGCAGCGTTGAAAAGGGCCAGGGGGCCGGGGAGCTGTTTTTT
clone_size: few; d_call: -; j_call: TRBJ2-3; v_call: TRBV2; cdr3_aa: CASSVLDRVTDTQYF; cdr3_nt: TGTGCCAGCAGTGTATTGGACAGAGTCACAGATACGCAGTATTTT
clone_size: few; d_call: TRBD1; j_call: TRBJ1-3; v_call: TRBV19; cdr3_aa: CATGSDRVGFGNTIYF; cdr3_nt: TGTGCCACCGGTTCGGACAGGGTTGGATTCGGAAACACCATATATTTT
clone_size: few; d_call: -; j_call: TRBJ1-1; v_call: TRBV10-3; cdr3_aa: CAISGNRDGLNTEAFF; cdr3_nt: TGTGCCATCAGTGGGAACAGGGATGGCTTGAACACTGAAGCTTTCTTT
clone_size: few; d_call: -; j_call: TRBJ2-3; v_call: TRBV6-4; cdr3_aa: CASRGDPLTDTQYF; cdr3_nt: TGTGCCAGCAGGGGGGACCCTTTAACAGATACGCAGTATTTT
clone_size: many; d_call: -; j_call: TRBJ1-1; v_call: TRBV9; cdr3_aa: CASSKGELGSYTEAFF; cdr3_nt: TGTGCCAGCAGCAAAGGGGAGCTCGGCTCGTACACTGAAGCTTTCTTT
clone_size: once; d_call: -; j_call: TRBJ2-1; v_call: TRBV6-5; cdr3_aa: CASSSSLSGLYNEQFF; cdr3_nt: TGTGCCAGCAGTTCCTCACTGAGTGGATTGTACAATGAGCAGTTCTTC
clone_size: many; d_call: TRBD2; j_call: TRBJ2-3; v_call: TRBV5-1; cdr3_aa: CASSTGLAGSTDTQYF; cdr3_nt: TGCGCCAGCAGCACGGGACTAGCGGGAAGCACAGATACGCAGTATTTT
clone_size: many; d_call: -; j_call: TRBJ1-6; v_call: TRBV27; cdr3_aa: CASSLAGRGGSPLHF; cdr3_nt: TGTGCCAGCAGTCTCGCAGGGAGGGGGGGCTCACCCCTCCACTTT
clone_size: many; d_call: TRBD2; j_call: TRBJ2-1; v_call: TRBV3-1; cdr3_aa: CASSQGLGSGSNEQFF; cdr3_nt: TGTGCCAGCAGCCAAGGGTTAGGTAGCGGGAGTAATGAGCAGTTCTTC
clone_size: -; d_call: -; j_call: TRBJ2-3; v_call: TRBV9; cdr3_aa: CASSGTSTDTQYF; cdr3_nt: TGTGCCAGCAGCGGGACTAGCACAGATACGCAGTATTTT
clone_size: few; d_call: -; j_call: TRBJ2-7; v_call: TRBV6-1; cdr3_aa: CASSQGTSTYEQYF; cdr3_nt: TGTGCCAGCAGCCAAGGGACCAGTACCTACGAGCAGTACTTC
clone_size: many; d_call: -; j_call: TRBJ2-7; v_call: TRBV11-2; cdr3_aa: CASSFRSASRAAYEQYF; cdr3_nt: TGTGCCAGCAGCTTCAGGTCAGCGTCCCGAGCTGCCTACGAGCAGTACTTC